The source of this T cell receptor (beta chain) is a study of blood T cell repertoires in COVID-19. Study overall: From the United States, Italy and Spain came samples of acute and convalescent COVID-19. T cells, B-cell-depleted T cells, or PBMCs provided the cDNA or gDNA that served as material.

Per the original methods: Estimation of nucleated cell counts relied on the amplification of reference gene primers. Method: immunoSEQ multiplex PCR; TCRdb's copy keeps in-frame clones and lacks some. The V and J calls and the clone size are those of that table, but D and trimming were determined from the DNA. The table shows over 400,000 clones, with roughly 85% occurring only once. A note on this clone: This sample includes further DNA sequences coding for the same CDR3.

The length of the CDR3 is 15 residues. In germline, CDR1 is LNHDA, CDR2 SQIVND (reference sequence). V lost 3 bases and J lost 0, with 12 bases in between. The chain employs TRBV19 and TRBJ2-7; maybe TRBD2 (5 bases). Sequenced sample: peripheral blood. This clonotype was obtained from a woman aged 30 to 39 with active or convalescent COVID-19. The CDR3 loop is CASSMARGSSYEQYF. CDR3 sequence (DNA): TGTGCCAGTAGTATGGCTAGAGGGTCCTCCTACGAGCAGTACTTC.